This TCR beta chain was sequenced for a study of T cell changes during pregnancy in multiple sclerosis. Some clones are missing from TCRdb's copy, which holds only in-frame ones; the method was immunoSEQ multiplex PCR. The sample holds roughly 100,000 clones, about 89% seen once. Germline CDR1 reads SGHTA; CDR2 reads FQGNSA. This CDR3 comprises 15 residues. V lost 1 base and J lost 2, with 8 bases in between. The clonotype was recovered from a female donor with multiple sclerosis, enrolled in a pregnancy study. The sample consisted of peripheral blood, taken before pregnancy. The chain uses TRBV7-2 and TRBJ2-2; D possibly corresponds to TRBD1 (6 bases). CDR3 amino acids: CASSLGGHNTGELFF. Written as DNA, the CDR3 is TGTGCCAGCAGCTTAGGGGGACACAACACCGGGGAGCTGTTTTTT.